Below, one T cell receptor beta chain is given with its context. This CDR3 spans 15 amino acids. Trimming shortened V by 4 bases and J by 5 bases, and 16 bases separated the two germline ends. CDR1 is SGDLS and CDR2 is YYNGEE in the germline V gene. This record belongs to a study of blood T cell repertoires in COVID-19. As for the study in general: Both acute and convalescent COVID-19 samples were obtained from the United States, Italy and Spain.

Per the original methods: Reference gene primer amplification gave estimated nucleated cell counts. Using immunoSEQ multiplex PCR, the repertoire was profiled, and TCRdb retains in-frame clones only, with some absent. That table gives V, J and clone size, and the DNA gave D and trimming. The table shows some 120,000 clones, with roughly four fifths occurring only once. Material for sequencing was peripheral blood. This receptor was obtained from a man aged 65 to 79 with active or convalescent COVID-19. The chain has TRBV9 and TRBJ2-1; D is perhaps TRBD1 (6 bases). The CDR3 DNA reads TGTGCCAGCAGCCTCGGGACAACTCGTCACAATGAGCAGTTCTTC. It codes for CASSLGTTRHNEQFF.